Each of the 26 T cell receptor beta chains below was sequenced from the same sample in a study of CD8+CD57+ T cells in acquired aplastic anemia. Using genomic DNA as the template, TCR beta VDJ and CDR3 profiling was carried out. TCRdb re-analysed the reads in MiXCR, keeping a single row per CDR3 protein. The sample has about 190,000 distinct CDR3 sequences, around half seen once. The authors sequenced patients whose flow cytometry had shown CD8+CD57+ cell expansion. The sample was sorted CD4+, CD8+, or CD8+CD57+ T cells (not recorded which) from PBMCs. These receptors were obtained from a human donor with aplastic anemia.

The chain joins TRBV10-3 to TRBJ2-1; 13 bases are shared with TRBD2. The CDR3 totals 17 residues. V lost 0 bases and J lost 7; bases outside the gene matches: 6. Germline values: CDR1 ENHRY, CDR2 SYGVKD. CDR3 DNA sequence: TGTGCCATCAGTGAGTCGTTGGGACTAGCGGGATCAAATGAGCAGTTCTTC. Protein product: CAISESLGLAGSNEQFF.

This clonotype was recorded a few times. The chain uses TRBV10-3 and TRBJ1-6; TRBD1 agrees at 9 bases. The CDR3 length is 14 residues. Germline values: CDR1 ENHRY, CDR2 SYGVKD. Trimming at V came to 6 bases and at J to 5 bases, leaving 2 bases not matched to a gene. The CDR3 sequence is CAISRDRDNSPLHF. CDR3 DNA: TGTGCCATCAGCCGGGACAGGGATAATTCACCCCTCCACTTT.

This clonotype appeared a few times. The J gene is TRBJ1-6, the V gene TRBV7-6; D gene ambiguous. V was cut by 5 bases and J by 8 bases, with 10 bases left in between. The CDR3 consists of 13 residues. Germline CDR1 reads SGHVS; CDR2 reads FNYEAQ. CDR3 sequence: CASSTTSYSPLHF. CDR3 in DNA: TGTGCCAGCAGCACGACATCATATTCACCCCTCCACTTT.

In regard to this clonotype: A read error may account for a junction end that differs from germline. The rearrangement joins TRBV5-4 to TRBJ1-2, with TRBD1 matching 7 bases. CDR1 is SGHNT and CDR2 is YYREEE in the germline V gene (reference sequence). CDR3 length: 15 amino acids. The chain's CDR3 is CASSLAQGGNYGYTF. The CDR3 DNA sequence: TGCGCCAGCAGCTTGGCCCAGGGGGGGAACTATGGCTACACCTTC.

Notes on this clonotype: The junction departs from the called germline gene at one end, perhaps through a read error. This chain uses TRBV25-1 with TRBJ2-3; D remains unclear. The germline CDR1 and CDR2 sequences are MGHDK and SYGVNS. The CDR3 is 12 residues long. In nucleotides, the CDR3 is TGCTGCCGGCCCCGAAAGTCAGATACGCAGTATTTT. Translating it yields CCRPRKSDTQYF.

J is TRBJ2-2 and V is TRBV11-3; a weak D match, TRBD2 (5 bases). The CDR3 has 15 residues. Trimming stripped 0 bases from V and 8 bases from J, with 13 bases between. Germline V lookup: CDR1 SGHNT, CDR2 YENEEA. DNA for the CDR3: TGTGCCAGCAGCTTAGAGCCAACTAGAACGGGGGAGCTGTTTTTT. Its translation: CASSLEPTRTGELFF.

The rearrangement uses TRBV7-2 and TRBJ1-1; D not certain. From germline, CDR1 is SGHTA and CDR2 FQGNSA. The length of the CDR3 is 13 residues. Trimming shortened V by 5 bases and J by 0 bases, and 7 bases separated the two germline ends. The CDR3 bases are TGTGCCAGCAGCATCCAAATGAACACTGAAGCTTTCTTT. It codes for CASSIQMNTEAFF.

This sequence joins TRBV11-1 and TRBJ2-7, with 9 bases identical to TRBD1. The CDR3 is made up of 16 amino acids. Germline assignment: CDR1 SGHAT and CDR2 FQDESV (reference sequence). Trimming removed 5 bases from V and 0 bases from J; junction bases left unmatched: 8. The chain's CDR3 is CASSHLDRGYSYEQYF. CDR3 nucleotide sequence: TGTGCCAGCAGCCACTTGGACAGGGGCTACTCCTACGAGCAGTACTTC.

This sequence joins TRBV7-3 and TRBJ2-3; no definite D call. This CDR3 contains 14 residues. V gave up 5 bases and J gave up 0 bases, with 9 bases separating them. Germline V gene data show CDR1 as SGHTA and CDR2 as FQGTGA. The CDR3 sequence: CASSNPDSTDTQYF. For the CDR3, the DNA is TGTGCCAGCAGCAACCCGGACAGCACAGATACGCAGTATTTT.

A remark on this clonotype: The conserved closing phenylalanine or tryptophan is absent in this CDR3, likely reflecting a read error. CDR3 coding DNA: TGCGCCAGCAGCCCCCCCCGACAGGGAACCACAGATACGCAGTATTAT. Protein: CASSPPRQGTTDTQYY. This chain joins TRBV4-1 and TRBJ2-3; 7 bases agree with TRBD1. V shed 4 bases and J 2 bases; nucleotides not matched to a gene: 9. The CDR3 spans 16 residues. Germline V gene data show CDR1 as MGHRA and CDR2 as YSYEKL.

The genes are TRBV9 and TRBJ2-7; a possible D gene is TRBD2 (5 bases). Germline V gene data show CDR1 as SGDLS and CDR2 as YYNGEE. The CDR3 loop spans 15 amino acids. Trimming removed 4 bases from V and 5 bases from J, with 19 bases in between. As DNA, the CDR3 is TGTGCCAGCAGCCCCCGCCGAGGGTTCAACCACGAGCAGTACTTC. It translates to CASSPRRGFNHEQYF.

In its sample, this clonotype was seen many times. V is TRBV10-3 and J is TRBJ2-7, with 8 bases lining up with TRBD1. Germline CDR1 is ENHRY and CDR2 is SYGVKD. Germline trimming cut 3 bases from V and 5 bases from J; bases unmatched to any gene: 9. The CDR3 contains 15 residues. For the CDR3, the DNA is TGTGCCATCAGTGACCAAACAAAGACAGGGGACGAGCAGTACTTC. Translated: CAISDQTKTGDEQYF.

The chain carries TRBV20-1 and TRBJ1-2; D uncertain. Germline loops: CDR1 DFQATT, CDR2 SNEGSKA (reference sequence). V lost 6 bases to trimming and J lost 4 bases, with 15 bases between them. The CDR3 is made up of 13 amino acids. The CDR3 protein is CSAQILEPYGYTF. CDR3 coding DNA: TGCAGTGCCCAGATCCTCGAACCCTATGGCTACACCTTC.

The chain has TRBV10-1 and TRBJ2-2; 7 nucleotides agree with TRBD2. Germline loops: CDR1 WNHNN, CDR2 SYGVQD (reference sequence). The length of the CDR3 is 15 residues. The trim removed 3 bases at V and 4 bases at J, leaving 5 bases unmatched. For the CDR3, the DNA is TGCGCCAGCAGTGATTGGGGAGGGGTCACCGGGGAGCTGTTTTTT. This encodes CASSDWGGVTGELFF.

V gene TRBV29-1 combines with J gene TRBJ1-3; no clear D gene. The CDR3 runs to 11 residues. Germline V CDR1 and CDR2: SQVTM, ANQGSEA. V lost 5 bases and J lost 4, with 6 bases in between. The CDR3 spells CSVKEGNTIYF. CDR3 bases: TGCAGCGTTAAGGAAGGAAACACCATATATTTT.

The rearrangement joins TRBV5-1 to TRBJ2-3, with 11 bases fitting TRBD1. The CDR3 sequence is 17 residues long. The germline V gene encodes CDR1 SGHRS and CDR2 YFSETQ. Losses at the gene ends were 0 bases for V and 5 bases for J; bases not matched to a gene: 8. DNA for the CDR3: TGCGCCAGCAGCTTGGGGGACAGGGGGATTTTCAAAGATACGCAGTATTTT. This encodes CASSLGDRGIFKDTQYF.

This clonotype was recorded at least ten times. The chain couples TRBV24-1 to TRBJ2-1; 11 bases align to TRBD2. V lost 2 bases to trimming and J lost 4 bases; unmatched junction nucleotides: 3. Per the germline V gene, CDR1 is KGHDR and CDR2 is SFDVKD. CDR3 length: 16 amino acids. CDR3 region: CATSDSGTSGYNEQFF. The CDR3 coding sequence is TGTGCCACCAGTGATTCCGGGACTAGCGGTTACAATGAGCAGTTCTTC.

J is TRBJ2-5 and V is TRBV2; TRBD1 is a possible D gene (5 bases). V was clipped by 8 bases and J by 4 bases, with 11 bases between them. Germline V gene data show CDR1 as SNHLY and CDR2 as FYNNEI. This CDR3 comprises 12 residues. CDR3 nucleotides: TGTGCCAGCCTCGGACAAGGAGAGACCCAGTACTTC. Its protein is CASLGQGETQYF.

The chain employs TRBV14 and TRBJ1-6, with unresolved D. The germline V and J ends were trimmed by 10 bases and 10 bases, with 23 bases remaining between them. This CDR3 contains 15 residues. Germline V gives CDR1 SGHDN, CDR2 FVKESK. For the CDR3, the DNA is TGTGCCACCAAGAGATCTGGGATCGGAAGATCACCCCTCCACTTT. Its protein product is CATKRSGIGRSPLHF.

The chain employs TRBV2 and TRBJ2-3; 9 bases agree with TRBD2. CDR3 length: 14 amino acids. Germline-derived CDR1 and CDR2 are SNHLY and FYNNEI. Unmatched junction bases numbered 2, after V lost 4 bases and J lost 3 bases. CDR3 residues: CASSASGDTDTQYF. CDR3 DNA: TGTGCCAGCAGTGCTAGCGGGGATACAGATACGCAGTATTTT. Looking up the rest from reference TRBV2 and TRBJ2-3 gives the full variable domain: EPEVTQTPSHQVTQMGQEVILRCVPISNHLYFYWYRQILGQKVEFLVSFYNNEISEKSEIFDDQFSVERPDGSNFTLKIRSTKLEDSAMYFCASSASGDTDTQYFGPGTRLTVL.

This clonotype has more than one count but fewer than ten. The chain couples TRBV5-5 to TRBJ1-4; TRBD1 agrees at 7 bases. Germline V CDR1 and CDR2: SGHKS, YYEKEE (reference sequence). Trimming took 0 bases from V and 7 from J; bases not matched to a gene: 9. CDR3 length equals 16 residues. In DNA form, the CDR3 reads TGTGCCAGCAGCTTGGGGCGAGAGGGGGCTTTTGAAAAACTGTTTTTT. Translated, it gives CASSLGREGAFEKLFF.

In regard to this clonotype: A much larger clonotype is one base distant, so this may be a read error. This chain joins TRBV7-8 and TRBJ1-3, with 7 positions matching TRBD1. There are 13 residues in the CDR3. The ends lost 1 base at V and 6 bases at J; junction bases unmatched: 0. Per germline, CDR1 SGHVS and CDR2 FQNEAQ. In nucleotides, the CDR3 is TGTGCCAGCAGCTTAGAGGGGGCAAACACCATATATTTT. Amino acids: CASSLEGANTIYF. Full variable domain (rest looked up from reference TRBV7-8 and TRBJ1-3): GAGVSQSPRYKVAKRGQDVALRCDPISGHVSLFWYQQALGQGPEFLTYFQNEAQLDKSGLPSDRFFAERPEGSVSTLKIQRTQQEDSAVYLCASSLEGANTIYFGEGSWLTVV.

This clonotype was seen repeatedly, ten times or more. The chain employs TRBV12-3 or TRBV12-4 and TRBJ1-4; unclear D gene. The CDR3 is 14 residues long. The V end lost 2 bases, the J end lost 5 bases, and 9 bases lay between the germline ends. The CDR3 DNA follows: TGTGCCAGCAGTTTACAACAGTTAAATGAAAAACTGTTTTTT. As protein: CASSLQQLNEKLFF.

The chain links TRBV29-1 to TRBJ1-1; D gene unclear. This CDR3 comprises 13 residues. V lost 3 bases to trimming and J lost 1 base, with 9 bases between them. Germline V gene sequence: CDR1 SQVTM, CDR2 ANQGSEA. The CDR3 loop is CSVDRATNTEAFF. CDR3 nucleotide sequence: TGCAGCGTTGATCGGGCCACGAACACTGAAGCTTTCTTT.

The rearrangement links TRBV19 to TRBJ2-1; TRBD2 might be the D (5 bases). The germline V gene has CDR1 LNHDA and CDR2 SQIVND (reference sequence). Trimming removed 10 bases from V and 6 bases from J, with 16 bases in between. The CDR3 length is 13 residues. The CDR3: CATLRTWGNEQFF. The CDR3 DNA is TGTGCCACACTCCGGACTTGGGGCAATGAGCAGTTCTTC.

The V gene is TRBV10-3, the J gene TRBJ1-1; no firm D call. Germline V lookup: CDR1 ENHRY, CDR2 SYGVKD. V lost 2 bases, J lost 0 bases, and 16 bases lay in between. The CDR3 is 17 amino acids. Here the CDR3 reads CAISEGHPGRLNTEAFF. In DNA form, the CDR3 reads TGTGCCATCAGTGAGGGTCACCCCGGACGGTTGAACACTGAAGCTTTCTTT.